What follows are 17 T cell receptor beta chains derived from one specimen sequenced in a study of blood T cell repertoires in COVID-19. Sequenced by immunoSEQ multiplex PCR; TCRdb stores in-frame clones only, minus some. This sample has approximately 160,000 clones, with 90% to 95% found just once. Source material: peripheral blood. The source is a man aged 50-60 years with acute or convalescent COVID-19.

This clone was recorded only once. The chain joins TRBV6-2 or TRBV6-3 to TRBJ2-2; D remains ambiguous. CDR3 length: 11 residues. Trimming cost V 5 bases and J 5 bases, with 3 bases left between them. Germline-derived CDR1 and CDR2 are MNHEY and SVGEGT. Here the CDR3 reads CASSATGELFF. For the CDR3, the DNA is TGTGCCAGCAGTGCGACCGGGGAGCTGTTTTTT.

The chain couples TRBV19 to TRBJ1-1; D perhaps matches TRBD1 (6 bases). The CDR3 sequence is 15 residues long. Germline V gene sequence: CDR1 LNHDA, CDR2 SQIVND (reference sequence). Trimming removed 7 bases from V and 3 bases from J, with 18 bases in between. The CDR3 coding sequence is TGTGCCAGTACCTCCCTCAGCGGGGGGCACACTGAAGCTTTCTTT. Encoded protein: CASTSLSGGHTEAFF.

This chain joins TRBV19 and TRBJ1-4; 7 bases fit TRBD1. With V trimmed by 5 bases and J by 4 bases, 7 bases remained unmatched. The CDR3 extends over 15 amino acids. Germline CDR1 and CDR2: LNHDA and SQIVND (reference sequence). The CDR3 DNA sequence: TGTGCCAGTAGTCGGAAACGGGACAGTAATGAAAAACTGTTTTTT. It translates to CASSRKRDSNEKLFF.

This chain links TRBV5-6 with TRBJ1-6, with D unresolved. Germline V gene sequence: CDR1 SGHDT, CDR2 YYEEEE. V was shortened by 4 bases and J by 0 bases, with 11 bases between the two germline ends. The CDR3 extends over 16 amino acids. The CDR3 loop reads CASSLVADSYNSPLHF. DNA of the CDR3: TGTGCCAGCAGCCTCGTGGCAGACTCCTATAATTCACCCCTCCACTTT.

The chain recombines TRBV27 with TRBJ2-5; TRBD2 matches 11 bases. Trimming took 5 bases from V and 2 from J; bases not matched to a gene: 13. Germline V CDR1 and CDR2: MNHEY, SMNVEV (reference sequence). CDR3 length: 18 amino acids. CDR3 loop: CASSHFGTSGFFQETQYF. As DNA, the CDR3 is TGTGCCAGCAGTCACTTCGGGACTAGCGGTTTTTTTCAAGAGACCCAGTACTTC.

This clone occurred once. This chain connects TRBV6-6 to TRBJ1-1, with unresolved D. V was shortened by 5 bases and J by 6 bases, with 16 bases between the two germline ends. The CDR3 runs to 14 residues. CDR1 MNHNY and CDR2 SVGAGI come from the germline V gene (reference sequence). In DNA form, the CDR3 reads TGTGCCAGCAGTCCCATCCCACTAGACGCTGAAGCTTTCTTT. This translates into CASSPIPLDAEAFF.

The rearrangement links TRBV19 to TRBJ1-3; TRBD1 agrees at 10 bases. The germline CDR1 and CDR2 sequences are LNHDA and SQIVND (reference sequence). V was pared by 4 bases and J by 3 bases, with 6 bases of the junction left unmatched. The CDR3 is 16 amino acids. The CDR3 coding sequence is TGTGCCAGTAGTAGACAACGGACAGGGGGTGGAAACACCATATATTTT. Its protein product is CASSRQRTGGGNTIYF.

This chain uses TRBV10-3 with TRBJ1-3, with TRBD1 matching 7 bases. The CDR3 runs to 17 residues. Germline-derived CDR1 and CDR2 are ENHRY and SYGVKD. With V trimmed by 3 bases and J by 0 bases, 8 bases remained unmatched. CDR3 in amino acids: CAISERVGGLSGNTIYF. The DNA of the CDR3 is TGTGCCATCAGTGAACGGGTAGGGGGCCTCTCTGGAAACACCATATATTTT.

This clone occurred once. This CDR3 reads CASRDRASSDEQFF. CDR3 in DNA: TGTGCCAGTAGGGACAGGGCCTCCTCCGATGAGCAGTTCTTC. The chain has TRBV19 and TRBJ2-1, with 8 positions matching TRBD1. The V gene's germline CDR1 is LNHDA and CDR2 SQIVND (reference sequence). This CDR3 comprises 14 residues. V lost 6 bases, J lost 8 bases, and 9 bases stayed unmatched.

The chain carries TRBV6-5 and TRBJ2-7; 7 nucleotides agree with TRBD1. The CDR3 loop spans 15 amino acids. CDR1 and CDR2 (germline): MNHEY, SVGAGI. The V gene end was trimmed by 7 bases and the J gene end by 0 bases; junction bases not matched to a gene: 9. This chain's CDR3 is CASTLTGASSYEQYV. The CDR3 DNA is TGTGCCAGCACTCTAACAGGGGCGAGCTCCTACGAGCAGTACGTC.

As DNA, the CDR3 is TGTGCCAGCAGCTTATTACCCTCTACGAACACCGGGGAGCTGTTTTTT. This gives the protein CASSLLPSTNTGELFF. The J gene is TRBJ2-2, the V gene TRBV7-3, with D unresolved. V was cut by 2 bases and J by 0 bases, with 10 bases left in between. CDR1 is SGHTA, CDR2 FQGTGA, per germline. This CDR3 has 16 amino acids. Full variable domain (remainder filled in from reference TRBV7-3 and TRBJ2-2): GAGVSQTPSNKVTEKGKYVELRCDPISGHTALYWYRQSLGQGPEFLIYFQGTGAADDSGLPNDRFFAVRPEGSVSTLKIQRTERGDSAVYLCASSLLPSTNTGELFFGEGSRLTVL.

This chain links TRBV6-6 with TRBJ1-3; D unclear. The V gene's germline CDR1 is MNHNY and CDR2 SVGAGI (reference sequence). The CDR3 extends over 14 amino acids. The V gene lost 4 bases and the J gene lost 4 bases, with 11 bases spanning the gap. As DNA, the CDR3 is TGTGCCAGCAGTTCCAACAGTCTAGGAAACACCATATATTTT. Amino acid sequence: CASSSNSLGNTIYF.

The chain employs TRBV7-9 and TRBJ2-7; TRBD1 matches at 8 bases. V was clipped by 5 bases and J by 5 bases; unmatched bases: 11. The CDR3 loop spans 15 amino acids. Germline lookup yields CDR1 SEHNR and CDR2 FQNEAQ (reference sequence). The CDR3 nucleotides read TGTGCCAGCAGCCCACCACCTTACAGGGGGAACGAGCAGTACTTC. Its protein is CASSPPPYRGNEQYF.

The chain links TRBV7-8 to TRBJ2-3; maybe TRBD1 (6 bases). Deletions cut 3 bases from V and 6 bases from J, with 16 bases between. This CDR3 contains 15 residues. Germline assignment: CDR1 SGHVS and CDR2 FQNEAQ. This CDR3 reads CASSFYRVSADTQYF. The CDR3 region has the DNA TGTGCCAGCAGCTTCTACAGGGTCAGCGCGGATACGCAGTATTTT.

DNA of the CDR3: TGTGCCAGCAGCAGGGGGCTGGAGACCCAGTACTTC. This gives the protein CASSRGLETQYF. The V call is TRBV25-1, the J call TRBJ2-5; TRBD1 aligns across 8 bases. CDR1 and CDR2 from the germline V gene are MGHDK and SYGVNS. This CDR3 region has 12 residues. With 6 bases clipped from V and 5 bases from J, the junction kept 2 bases outside the gene matches.

V is TRBV6-2 or TRBV6-3 and J is TRBJ1-1; D unclear. V gave up 2 bases and J gave up 1 base, with 11 bases separating them. CDR1 is MNHEY and CDR2 is SVGEGT in the germline V gene. The CDR3 sequence is 15 residues long. The CDR3 DNA reads as TGTGCCAGCAGTTACGGTGGGCAGGAGAACACTGAAGCTTTCTTT. Translated: CASSYGGQENTEAFF.

The chain combines TRBV27 with TRBJ2-7; 9 bases are a match to TRBD1. The germline gives CDR1 MNHEY, CDR2 SMNVEV (reference sequence). V dropped 5 bases and J dropped 5; count of bases not matched to a gene: 10. The CDR3 consists of 15 residues. The CDR3: CASSIGTGTAHEQYF. The CDR3 coding sequence is TGTGCCAGCAGTATCGGGACAGGGACCGCCCACGAGCAGTACTTC.